This is a list of T cell receptor beta chains from one sample in a study of T cell repertoires in cytomegalovirus infection. TCRdb re-analysed the reads in MiXCR, keeping a single row per CDR3 protein. The sample includes approximately 180,000 distinct CDR3 sequences, about a sixth of them seen just once. Sample: CD8+ T cells from PBMCs. The receptors here all came from a human donor in good health (CMV status not recorded). Some clones in this sample may be carry-over from other donors' samples. The CDR3 runs from the conserved cysteine through the conserved F or W. A D gene is named only where the DNA matches it firmly. A clone size is listed for some rows: how often the clone was seen (once, few, many), or a class if it is expanded.

-	TRBJ1-2	few	TRBV25-1	TGTGCCAGCAGTGAATTGGGGCCGGCGGACTATGGCTACACCTTC	CASSELGPADYGYTF
-	TRBJ1-5	-	TRBV15	TGTGCCACCAGCAGAGATCGAAGGCTCGACCAGCCCCAGCATTTT	CATSRDRRLDQPQHF
-	TRBJ2-2	-	TRBV12-3/TRBV12-4	TGTGCCAGCAGCCCCACGGGCCCCGGGGAGCTGTTTTTT	CASSPTGPGELFF
TRBD2	TRBJ2-3	-	TRBV9	TGTGCCAGCAGCGTATGGGGGGGAAACACAGATACGCAGTATTTT	CASSVWGGNTDTQYF
-	TRBJ1-1	-	TRBV7-9	TGTGCCAGCAGCTTGTTAACTGGGAGGAACACTGAAGCTTTCTTT	CASSLLTGRNTEAFF
-	TRBJ1-1	-	TRBV7-3	TGTGCCAGCAGCTTATATCAGCCGGTTGCGAACACTGAAGCTTTCTTT	CASSLYQPVANTEAFF
-	TRBJ2-3	few	TRBV28	TGTGCCAGCCTTCGCGAGGGGGGCGCGGGACCGGATACGCAGTATTTT	CASLREGGAGPDTQYF
-	TRBJ1-5	-	TRBV7-9	TGTGCCAGCAGCTTAGTGGGCAGTGGGGCGAGCAATCAGCCCCAGCATTTT	CASSLVGSGASNQPQHF
-	TRBJ1-6	-	TRBV10-2	TGCGCCAGCAGTGGGGACGGACTCCACTTT	CASSGDGLHF
TRBD1	TRBJ1-5	-	TRBV15	TGTGCCACCAGCCAGGGACAGGGGGCGGGTCAGCCCCAGCATTTT	CATSQGQGAGQPQHF
TRBD1	TRBJ1-1	few	TRBV7-6	TGTGCCAGCAGCTTAACTCCGGGACAGAAGAACACTGAAGCTTTCTTT	CASSLTPGQKNTEAFF
-	TRBJ2-7	-	TRBV7-2	TGTGCCAGCAGCTTCTTAGGGCCGCAGGGACAGCAGTACTTC	CASSFLGPQGQQYF
TRBD1	TRBJ2-7	few	TRBV6-2/TRBV6-3	TGTGCCAGCAGTTACCGGACAGGGGCAAACGAGCAGTACTTC	CASSYRTGANEQYF
-	TRBJ2-3	-	TRBV6-5	TGTGCCAGCAGTTACGGCCCACCGGGACGTGTTCCAGATACGCAGTATTTT	CASSYGPPGRVPDTQYF
TRBD1	TRBJ2-3	-	TRBV2	TGTGCCAGCAGTGGGGACAGGATATACTCTAGCACAGATACGCAGTATTTT	CASSGDRIYSSTDTQYF
TRBD1	TRBJ1-2	-	TRBV7-8	TGTGCCAGCAGCCACCCGGGACAGGGGTACTATGGCTACACCTTC	CASSHPGQGYYGYTF
-	TRBJ2-3	-	TRBV28	TGTGCCAGCAGTCTTATGCCGGGAGATACGCAGTATTTT	CASSLMPGDTQYF
TRBD2	TRBJ2-2	many	TRBV7-2	TGTGCCAGCAGCTTATCCGGAGGGCTAGCGGGGGGGCCCGACACCGGTGAGCTGTTTTTT	CASSLSGGLAGGPDTGELFF
TRBD1	TRBJ2-7	few	TRBV7-6	TGTGCCAGCAGCCGGGGACAGCCCTACGAGCAGTACTTC	CASSRGQPYEQYF
-	TRBJ1-2	-	TRBV20-1	TGCAGTGCTAGGTATGACAGCTTAGATGGCTACACCTTC	CSARYDSLDGYTF
TRBD2	TRBJ2-1	-	TRBV28	TGTGCCAGCAGTTTCAGGGCTAGCGGCCCCTCCTACAATGAGCAGTTCTTC	CASSFRASGPSYNEQFF
-	TRBJ2-1	few	TRBV4-1	TGCGCCAGCAGCCAAGAGTATGAGGTCCTCTCCTACAATGAGCAGTTCTTC	CASSQEYEVLSYNEQFF
-	TRBJ1-4	-	TRBV4-1	TGCGCCAGCAGCCAAGACTCCTCCCGAGGGTCAACTAATGAAAAACTGTTTTTT	CASSQDSSRGSTNEKLFF
-	TRBJ1-1	many	TRBV7-9	TGTGCCAGCAGCTTAGAGATACAGGCCCTTGAAGCTTTCTTT	CASSLEIQALEAFF
-	TRBJ1-1	-	TRBV7-9	TGTGCCAGCAGCGGAAAAGCCATGAACACTGAAGCTTTCTTT	CASSGKAMNTEAFF
-	TRBJ2-7	few	TRBV5-1	TGCGCCAGCAGCGAGGCGACAGGAACATTCTACGAGCAGTACTTC	CASSEATGTFYEQYF
TRBD1	TRBJ2-7	-	TRBV20-1	TGCAGTGCTAGGTTGGCAGGGGGTTCCTACGAGCAGTACTTC	CSARLAGGSYEQYF
-	TRBJ2-1	many	TRBV7-2	TGTGCCAGCAGCTTCCCGGGACGAGATGACAATGAGCAGTTCTTC	CASSFPGRDDNEQFF
TRBD2	TRBJ2-3	few	TRBV7-2	TGTGCCAGCAGGACTAGCGGGGGGGGCCCCGCAGATACGCAGTATTTT	CASRTSGGGPADTQYF
-	TRBJ2-7	once	TRBV4-1	TGCGCCAGCAGCCAAGATAGGTCGGCGACCTACGAGCAGTACTTC	CASSQDRSATYEQYF
-	TRBJ1-4	few	TRBV5-1	TGCGCCAGCAGCATGGGGGTAGCTCTAAATGAAAAACTGTTTTTT	CASSMGVALNEKLFF
TRBD2	TRBJ2-1	-	TRBV6-2/TRBV6-3	TGTGCCAGCAGTTACGGGACTAGCGCGTACAATGAGCAGTTCTTC	CASSYGTSAYNEQFF
-	TRBJ1-1	few	TRBV7-8	TGTGCCAGCGGCTTAGCTGGAATCGGACAAGGAGCTTTCTTT	CASGLAGIGQGAFF
TRBD1	TRBJ2-2	few	TRBV6-2/TRBV6-3	TGTGCCAGCAGATTACAGGGGTCGGCGAACACCGGGGAGCTGTTTTTT	CASRLQGSANTGELFF
-	TRBJ2-7	few	TRBV6-5	TGTGCCAGCAGCCTTGCTAGAACCTCTTCTTACGAGCAGTACTTC	CASSLARTSSYEQYF
-	TRBJ2-5	few	TRBV20-1	TGCAGTGCTAGAGATGTTCCGCGGGGGCCCTACCAAGAGACCCAGTACTTC	CSARDVPRGPYQETQYF
TRBD1	TRBJ2-5	few	TRBV7-2	TGTGCCAGCAGTTTTAGGCGGGACAGGGTAAAAGAGACCCAGTACTTC	CASSFRRDRVKETQYF
-	TRBJ1-2	-	TRBV20-1	TGCAGTGCTAGAGAAGTCAGCGCCTATGGCTACACCTTC	CSAREVSAYGYTF
-	TRBJ2-7	few	TRBV7-9	TGTGCCAGCAGCCCCGCCGCAGGGGAAGACGAGCAGTACTTC	CASSPAAGEDEQYF
-	TRBJ1-5	many	TRBV28	TGTGCCAGCAGTTTAAGGGGAGCTAGCAATCAGCCCCAGCATTTT	CASSLRGASNQPQHF
TRBD2	TRBJ2-1	-	TRBV20-1	TGCAGTGCCACTCCACCTTTAGCGGGGGATTCCTACAATGAGCAGTTCTTC	CSATPPLAGDSYNEQFF
-	TRBJ2-1	few	TRBV14	TGTGCCAGCAGCCAGTCAGGGTTCCACAATGAGCAGTTCTTC	CASSQSGFHNEQFF
TRBD1	TRBJ1-1	many	TRBV9	TGTGCCAGCAGCGAGGGACAGGGTATAAACACTGAAGCTTTCTTT	CASSEGQGINTEAFF
TRBD1	TRBJ2-7	few	TRBV27	TGTGCCAGCAGTTATGGAGGGGGACAGGGGTATGAGCAGTACTTC	CASSYGGGQGYEQYF
-	TRBJ2-2	few	TRBV27	TGTGCCAGCAGTCCCCAGTACCACACCGGGGAGCTGTTTTTT	CASSPQYHTGELFF
-	TRBJ1-5	few	TRBV7-8	TGTGCCAGCAGCCTTCGACAGAGTCGCAATCAGCCCCAGCATTTT	CASSLRQSRNQPQHF
-	TRBJ1-5	many	TRBV7-2	TGTGCCAGCAGCCCCCGGACGGGCACGCAGCCCCAGCATTTT	CASSPRTGTQPQHF
TRBD1	TRBJ1-1	few	TRBV7-9	TGTGCCAGCAGAACAGGGGGACAGAACACTGAAGCTTTCTTT	CASRTGGQNTEAFF
-	TRBJ2-7	-	TRBV7-8	TGTGCCAGCACCCTCCGACCGAGGGACTCCTACGAGCAGTACTTC	CASTLRPRDSYEQYF
TRBD2	TRBJ2-3	-	TRBV7-2	TGTGCCAGCAGCTTAATAGCGGGGGCTACTAGCACAGATACGCAGTATTTT	CASSLIAGATSTDTQYF
-	TRBJ1-4	-	TRBV9	TGTGCCAGCAGCGTAGGGGACCAACCTAATGAAAAACTGTTTTTT	CASSVGDQPNEKLFF
-	TRBJ2-1	-	TRBV6-2/TRBV6-3	TGTGCCAGCAGTTATGGCCACAATGAGCAGTTCTTC	CASSYGHNEQFF
-	TRBJ2-1	-	TRBV6-2/TRBV6-3	TGTGCCAGCAGTTTCCGGGACACGACCAACAATGAGCAGTTCTTC	CASSFRDTTNNEQFF
-	TRBJ1-4	-	TRBV27	TGTGCCAGCAGCCCCTACAGGGCAACTAATGAAAAACTGTTTTTT	CASSPYRATNEKLFF
TRBD2	TRBJ2-5	-	TRBV28	TGTGCCAGCAGTCCCGGGACTAGTTCGGTTGGGACCCAGTACTTC	CASSPGTSSVGTQYF
-	TRBJ1-1	-	TRBV4-3	TGCGCCAGCAGCCAAGGGGTTGGCAGGGCGAACACTGAAGCTTTCTTT	CASSQGVGRANTEAFF
-	TRBJ1-6	few	TRBV7-2	TGTGCCAGCAGCTTAAAATACCATTCGAAGGGTAATTCACCCCTCCACTTT	CASSLKYHSKGNSPLHF
TRBD1	TRBJ2-7	-	TRBV7-9	TGTGCCAGCAGCTCCCGGGACAGGCCCTCCGAGCAGTACTTC	CASSSRDRPSEQYF
-	TRBJ1-1	few	TRBV7-9	TGTGCCAGCAGACTTTACACTGAAGCTTTCTTT	CASRLYTEAFF
-	TRBJ1-2	-	TRBV28	TGTGCCAGCAGTTTCAACTATGGCTACACCTTC	CASSFNYGYTF